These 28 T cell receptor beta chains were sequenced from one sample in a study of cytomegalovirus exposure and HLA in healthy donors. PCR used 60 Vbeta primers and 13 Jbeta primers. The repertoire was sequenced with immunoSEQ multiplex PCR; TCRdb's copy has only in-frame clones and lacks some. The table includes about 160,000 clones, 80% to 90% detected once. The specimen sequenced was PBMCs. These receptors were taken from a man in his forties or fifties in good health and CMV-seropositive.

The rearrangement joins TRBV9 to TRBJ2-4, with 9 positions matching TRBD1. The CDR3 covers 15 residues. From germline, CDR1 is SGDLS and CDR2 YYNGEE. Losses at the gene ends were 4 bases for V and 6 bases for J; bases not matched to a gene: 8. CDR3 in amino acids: CASSPRQGVGNIQYF. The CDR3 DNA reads TGTGCCAGCAGCCCCCGACAGGGGGTCGGAAACATTCAGTACTTC. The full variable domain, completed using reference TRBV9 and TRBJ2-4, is DSGVTQTPKHLITATGQRVTLRCSPRSGDLSVYWYQQSLDQGLQFLIQYYNGEERAKGNILERFSAQQFPDLHSELNLSSLELGDSALYFCASSPRQGVGNIQYFGAGTRLSVL.

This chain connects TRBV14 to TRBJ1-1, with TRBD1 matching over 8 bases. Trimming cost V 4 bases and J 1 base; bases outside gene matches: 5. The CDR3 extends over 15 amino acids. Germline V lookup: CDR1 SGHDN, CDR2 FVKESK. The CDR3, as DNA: TGTGCCAGCAGCCGGACCGGGACAGGGAACACTGAAGCTTTCTTT. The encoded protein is CASSRTGTGNTEAFF. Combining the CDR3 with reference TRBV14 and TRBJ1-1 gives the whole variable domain EAGVTQFPSHSVIEKGQTVTLRCDPISGHDNLYWYRRVMGKEIKFLLHFVKESKQDESGMPNNRFLAERTGGTYSTLKVQPAELEDSGVYFCASSRTGTGNTEAFFGQGTRLTVV.

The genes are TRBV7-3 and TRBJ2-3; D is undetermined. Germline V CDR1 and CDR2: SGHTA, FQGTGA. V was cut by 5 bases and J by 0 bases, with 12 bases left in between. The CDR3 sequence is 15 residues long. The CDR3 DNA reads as TGTGCCAGCAGCCCGCAACTCGTTAGCACAGATACGCAGTATTTT. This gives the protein CASSPQLVSTDTQYF.

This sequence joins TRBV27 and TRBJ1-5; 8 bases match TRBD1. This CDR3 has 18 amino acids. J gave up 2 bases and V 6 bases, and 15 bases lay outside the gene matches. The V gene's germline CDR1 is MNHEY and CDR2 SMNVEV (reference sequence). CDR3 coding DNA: TGTGCCAGCAGACCCTTGACAGGGGTGGATTTGGGCAATCAGCCCCAGCATTTT. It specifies CASRPLTGVDLGNQPQHF.

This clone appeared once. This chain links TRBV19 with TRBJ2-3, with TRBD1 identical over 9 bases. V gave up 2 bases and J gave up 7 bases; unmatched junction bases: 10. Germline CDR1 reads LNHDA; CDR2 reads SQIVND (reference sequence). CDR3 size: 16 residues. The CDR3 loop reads CASSIPMGQGGNTQYF. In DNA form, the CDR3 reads TGTGCCAGTAGTATACCCATGGGACAGGGTGGAAATACGCAGTATTTT.

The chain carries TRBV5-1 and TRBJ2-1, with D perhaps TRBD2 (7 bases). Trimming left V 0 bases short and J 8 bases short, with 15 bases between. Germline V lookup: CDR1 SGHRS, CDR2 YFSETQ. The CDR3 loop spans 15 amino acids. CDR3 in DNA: TGCGCCAGCAGCTTGGTTAACCGAGGGGGGGATGAGCAGTTCTTC. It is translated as CASSLVNRGGDEQFF.

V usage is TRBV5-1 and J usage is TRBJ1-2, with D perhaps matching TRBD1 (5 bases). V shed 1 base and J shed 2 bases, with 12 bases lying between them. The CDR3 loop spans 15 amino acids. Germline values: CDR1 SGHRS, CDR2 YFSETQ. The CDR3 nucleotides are TGCGCCAGCAGCTTGAGGGAGGACAAGAACTATGGCTACACCTTC. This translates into CASSLREDKNYGYTF.

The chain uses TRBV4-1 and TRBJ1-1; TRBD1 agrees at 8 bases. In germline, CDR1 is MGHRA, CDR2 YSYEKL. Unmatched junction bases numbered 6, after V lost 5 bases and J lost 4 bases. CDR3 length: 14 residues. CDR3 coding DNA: TGCGCCAGCAGCACACAAACAGGGGGCACTGAAGCTTTCTTT. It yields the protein CASSTQTGGTEAFF.

Here the CDR3 reads CASSRTAGRSEQYV. CDR3 bases: TGTGCCAGCAGTCGAACCGCGGGCAGGAGCGAGCAGTACGTC. The chain couples TRBV6-5 to TRBJ2-7; a weak D match, TRBD2 (5 bases). Trimming removed 5 bases at V and 6 bases at J, with 17 bases between. Germline values: CDR1 MNHEY, CDR2 SVGAGI. The CDR3 sequence is 14 residues long.

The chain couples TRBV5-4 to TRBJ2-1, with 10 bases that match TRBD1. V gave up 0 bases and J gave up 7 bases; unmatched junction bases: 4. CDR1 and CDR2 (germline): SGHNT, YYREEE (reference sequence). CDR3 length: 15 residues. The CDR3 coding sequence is TGTGCCAGCAGCTTGGGACAGGGGGCTATGAATGAGCAGTTCTTC. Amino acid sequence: CASSLGQGAMNEQFF.

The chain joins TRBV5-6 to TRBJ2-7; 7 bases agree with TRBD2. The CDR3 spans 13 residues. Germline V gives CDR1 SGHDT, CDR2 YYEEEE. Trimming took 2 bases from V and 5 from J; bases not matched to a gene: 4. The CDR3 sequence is CASSFERGDEQYV. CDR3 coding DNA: TGTGCCAGCAGCTTCGAGCGGGGAGACGAGCAGTACGTC.

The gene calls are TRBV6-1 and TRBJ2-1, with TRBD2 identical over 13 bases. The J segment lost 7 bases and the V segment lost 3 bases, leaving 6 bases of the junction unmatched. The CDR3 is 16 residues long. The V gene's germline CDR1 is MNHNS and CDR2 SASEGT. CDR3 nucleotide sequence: TGTGCCAGCAGTGAGAGGACTAGCGGGAGATGGAATGAGCAGTTCTTC. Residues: CASSERTSGRWNEQFF.

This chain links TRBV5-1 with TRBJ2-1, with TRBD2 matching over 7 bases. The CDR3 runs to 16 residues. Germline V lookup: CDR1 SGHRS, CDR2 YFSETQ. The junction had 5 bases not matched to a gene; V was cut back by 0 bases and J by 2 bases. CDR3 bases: TGCGCCAGCAGCTTGGGGCTAGCGGTTACCTACAATGAGCAGTTCTTC. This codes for CASSLGLAVTYNEQFF. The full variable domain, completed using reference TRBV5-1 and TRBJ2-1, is KAGVTQTPRYLIKTRGQQVTLSCSPISGHRSVSWYQQTPGQGLQFLFEYFSETQRNKGNFPGRFSGRQFSNSRSEMNVSTLELGDSALYLCASSLGLAVTYNEQFFGPGTRLTVL.

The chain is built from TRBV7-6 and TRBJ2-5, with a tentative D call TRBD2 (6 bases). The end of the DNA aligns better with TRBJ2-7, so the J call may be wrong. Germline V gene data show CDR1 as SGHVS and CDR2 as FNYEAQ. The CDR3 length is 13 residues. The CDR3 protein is CASSTGSSYEQYF. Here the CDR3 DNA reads TGTGCCAGCAGCACCGGGAGCTCCTACGAGCAGTACTTC.

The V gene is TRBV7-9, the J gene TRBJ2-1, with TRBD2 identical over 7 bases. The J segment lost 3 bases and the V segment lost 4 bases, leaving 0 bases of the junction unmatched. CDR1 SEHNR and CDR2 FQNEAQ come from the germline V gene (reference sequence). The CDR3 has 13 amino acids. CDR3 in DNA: TGTGCCAGCAGCTGGACTAGCTACAATGAGCAGTTCTTC. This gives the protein CASSWTSYNEQFF.

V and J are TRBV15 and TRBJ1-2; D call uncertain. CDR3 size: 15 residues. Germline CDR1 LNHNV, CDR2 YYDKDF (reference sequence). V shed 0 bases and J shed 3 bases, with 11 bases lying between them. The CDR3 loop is CATSREMPGDYGYTF. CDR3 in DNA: TGTGCCACCAGCAGAGAGATGCCCGGGGACTATGGCTACACCTTC.

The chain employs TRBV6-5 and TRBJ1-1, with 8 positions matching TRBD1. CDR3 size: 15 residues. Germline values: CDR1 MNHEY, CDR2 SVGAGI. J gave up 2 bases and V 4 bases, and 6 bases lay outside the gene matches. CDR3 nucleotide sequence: TGTGCCAGCAGTTCCAGACAGGGGAAAAACACTGAAGCTTTCTTT. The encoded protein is CASSSRQGKNTEAFF.

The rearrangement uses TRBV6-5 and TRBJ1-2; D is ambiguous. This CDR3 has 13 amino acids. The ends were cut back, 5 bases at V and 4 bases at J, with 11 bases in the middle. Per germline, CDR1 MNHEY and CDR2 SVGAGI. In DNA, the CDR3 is TGTGCCAGCAGTGAGGGCGGTACCTATGGCTACACCTTC. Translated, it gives CASSEGGTYGYTF.

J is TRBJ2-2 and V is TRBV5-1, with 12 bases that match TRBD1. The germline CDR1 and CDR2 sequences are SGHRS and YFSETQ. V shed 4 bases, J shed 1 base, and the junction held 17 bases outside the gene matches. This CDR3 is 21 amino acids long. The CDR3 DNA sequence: TGCGCCAGCAGCGCGGGACAGGGGGCGCTTACCGGGGCGCTGAACACCGGGGAGCTGTTTTTT. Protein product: CASSAGQGALTGALNTGELFF. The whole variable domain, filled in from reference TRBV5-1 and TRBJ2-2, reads KAGVTQTPRYLIKTRGQQVTLSCSPISGHRSVSWYQQTPGQGLQFLFEYFSETQRNKGNFPGRFSGRQFSNSRSEMNVSTLELGDSALYLCASSAGQGALTGALNTGELFFGEGSRLTVL.

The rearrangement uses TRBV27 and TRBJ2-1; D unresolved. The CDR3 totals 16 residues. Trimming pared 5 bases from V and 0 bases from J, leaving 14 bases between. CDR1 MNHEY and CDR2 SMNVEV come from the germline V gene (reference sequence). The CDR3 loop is CASSRRDSSSYNEQFF. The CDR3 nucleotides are TGTGCCAGCAGTCGCCGCGACTCTAGCTCCTACAATGAGCAGTTCTTC.

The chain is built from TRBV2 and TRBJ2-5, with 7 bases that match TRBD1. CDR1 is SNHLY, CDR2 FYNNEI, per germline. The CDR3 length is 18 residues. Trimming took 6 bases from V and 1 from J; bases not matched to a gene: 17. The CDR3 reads CASSPGTASRGFQETQYF. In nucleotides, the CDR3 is TGTGCCAGCAGCCCAGGGACAGCTTCAAGGGGGTTCCAAGAGACCCAGTACTTC.

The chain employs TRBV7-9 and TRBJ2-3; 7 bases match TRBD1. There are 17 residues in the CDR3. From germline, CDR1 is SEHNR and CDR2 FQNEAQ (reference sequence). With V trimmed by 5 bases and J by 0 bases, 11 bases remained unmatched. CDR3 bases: TGTGCCAGCAGCCTCATTCCCGGGACAGCTAGCACAGATACGCAGTATTTT. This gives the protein CASSLIPGTASTDTQYF.

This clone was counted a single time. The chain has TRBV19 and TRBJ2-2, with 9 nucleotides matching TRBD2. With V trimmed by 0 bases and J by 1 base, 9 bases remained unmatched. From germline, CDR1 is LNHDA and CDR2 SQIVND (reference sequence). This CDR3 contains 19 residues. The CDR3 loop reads CASSIERAGGPVNTGELFF. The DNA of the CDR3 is TGTGCCAGTAGTATAGAGAGGGCGGGAGGGCCGGTGAACACCGGGGAGCTGTTTTTT.

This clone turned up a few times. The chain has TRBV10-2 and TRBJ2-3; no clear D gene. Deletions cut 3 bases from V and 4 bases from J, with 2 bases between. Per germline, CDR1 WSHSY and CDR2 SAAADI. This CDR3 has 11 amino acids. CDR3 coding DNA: TGCGCCAGCAGTGACGCAGATACGCAGTATTTT. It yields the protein CASSDADTQYF.

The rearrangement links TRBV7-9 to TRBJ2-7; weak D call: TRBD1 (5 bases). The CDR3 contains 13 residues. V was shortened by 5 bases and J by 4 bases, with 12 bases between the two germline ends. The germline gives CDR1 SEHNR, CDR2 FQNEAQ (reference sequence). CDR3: CASSRPPGYEQYF. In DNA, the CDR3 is TGTGCCAGCAGCCGCCCACCAGGGTACGAGCAGTACTTC.

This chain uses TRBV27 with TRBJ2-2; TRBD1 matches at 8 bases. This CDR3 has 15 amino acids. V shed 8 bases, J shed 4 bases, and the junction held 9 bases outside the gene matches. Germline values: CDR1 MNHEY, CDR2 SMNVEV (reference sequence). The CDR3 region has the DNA TGTGCCAGCGCATGGGAGCAGGGGGCCACCGGGGAGCTGTTTTTT. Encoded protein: CASAWEQGATGELFF.

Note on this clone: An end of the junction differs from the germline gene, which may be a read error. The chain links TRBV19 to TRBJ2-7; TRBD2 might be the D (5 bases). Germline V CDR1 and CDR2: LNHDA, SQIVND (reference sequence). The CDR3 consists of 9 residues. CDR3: CASRVGKDF. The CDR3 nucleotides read TGTGCCAGTAGGGTCGGGAAGGACTTC.

The CDR3, as DNA: TGCGCCAGCAGCCGTAGGCCCCTCCTCGGAGACACCATATATTTT. Protein product: CASSRRPLLGDTIYF. This chain uses TRBV5-1 with TRBJ1-3, with no clear D. CDR3 length equals 15 residues. Deletions cut 4 bases from V and 8 bases from J, with 19 bases between. Germline V gene lookup returns CDR1 SGHRS and CDR2 YFSETQ.